This TCR beta chain was identified in a study of cytomegalovirus exposure and HLA in healthy donors (dated by TCRdb to about 2017). About the investigation overall: According to a later analysis, the roughly 130 validation repertoires were produced on the same platform as the roughly 600 repertoires of the first cohort. High-throughput TCR immunosequencing, statistical association of individual TCRs with disease status, and machine learning were combined to predict cytomegalovirus infection status. Besides the first cohort of roughly 700 subjects, a separate validation cohort made up of 120 different subjects was used. The study aimed to test whether cataloging public T cell receptors could reveal signatures of past pathogen exposure.

Separate from the roughly 650-subject first cohort, the validation cohort of 95 to 150 subjects was the group to which the donors belonged. What the work shows at the level of the full study, not this receptor alone: The classifier was reported to diagnose cytomegalovirus status with high specificity and sensitivity in both the original cohort and the validation cohort. Of the cluster scores, approximately 95% were above 0 in a later analysis, which found that TCRs clustered in the first cohort also tended to co-occur in the roughly 130 validation repertoires. Most TCR sequences were observed very rarely across donors, whereas some public TCRs were present in many individuals. In the study, about 150 TCR beta chains were listed as associated with cytomegalovirus. A later analysis had no HLA typing for the validation cohort, so co-occurrence there was scored across all 130 or so repertoires. A few of the identified cytomegalovirus-associated TCR beta chains were confirmed in vitro to be specific for cytomegalovirus antigens. The authors suggested that the approach could potentially be extended to other disease states and immunological phenotypes.

On this clone itself: Which antigen it targets is not known. No quality values exist for individual bases; no much larger clone is one base distant.

CDR3 length: 16 amino acids, cysteine to phenylalanine. CDR3 DNA is the only sequence kept; it has 48 bases, read in frame from the first base. The germline V gene (reference sequence) specifies MNHNY as CDR1 and SVGAGI as CDR2. V is trimmed back by 8 bases and J by 3 bases, and the junction contains 13 bases that no gene match accounts for. The library was built by means of the immunoSEQ multiplex PCR assay. Per the authors' processing: A statistical classification framework was built to diagnose cytomegalovirus status from the catalog of TCR beta chain sequences. Held by TCRdb, this immuneACCESS table contains in-frame sequences only and omits some clones. Under half of the omission traces to an unresolved V gene where checked; the cause of the rest is unknown. V and J calls and clone size are as listed in that table; D and trimming were resolved from the DNA. This sample lists roughly 68,000 clones; just over 95% were detected once. In total, the top ten clones hold about 4.5% of the sample.

The sequence was collected from a woman under 30 in good health and CMV-seropositive. This sequence uses TRBV6-6 and TRBJ2-7; 10 nucleotides in the junction match TRBD2. The specimen sequenced was PBMCs. The sequence in DNA is TGTGCCAGCTTCGGAGCAGCTAGCGGGAGAGTCTACGAGCAGTACTTC. The encoded protein is CASFGAASGRVYEQYF.